Presented here are 27 T cell receptor beta chains from one specimen sequenced in a study of CD8+ T cells in alopecia areata. As the sequencing template, cDNA was produced by extracting RNA and reverse transcribing it. Repertoires were generated with immunoSEQ multiplex PCR, while TCRdb's copy carries only in-frame clones and drops some. The sample shows hundreds of thousands of clones, 67% of them seen only once. Sequenced material: CD4+ T cells sorted from blood, taken at week 0. The source of these receptors is a human donor with alopecia areata.

The chain combines TRBV29-1 with TRBJ2-7; 8 bases map to TRBD1. V lost 7 bases to trimming and J lost 2 bases; unmatched junction nucleotides: 7. Germline assignment: CDR1 SQVTM and CDR2 ANQGSEA. The CDR3 runs 13 residues. CDR3 nucleotides: TGCAGCGCCGCGGGACAGGAACCCTACGAGCAGTACTTC. Amino acid sequence: CSAAGQEPYEQYF.

This clone was seen a single time. The CDR3 nucleotides are TGTGCCAGCAGGCCCGGGACAGGGACGAATTCACCCCTCCACTTT. Its protein product is CASRPGTGTNSPLHF. The V call is TRBV7-9, the J call TRBJ1-6, with 9 bases aligning to TRBD1. V trimming: 6 bases; J trimming: 7 bases; junction bases outside the gene matches: 7. The germline gives CDR1 SEHNR, CDR2 FQNEAQ (reference sequence). The CDR3 sequence is 15 residues long.

J is TRBJ2-1 and V is TRBV20-1; D is undetermined. The CDR3 is 11 amino acids. Between the trimmed V and J ends, which lost 2 bases and 12 bases, there was a span of 11 bases. Germline CDR1 is DFQATT and CDR2 is SNEGSKA (reference sequence). As DNA, the CDR3 is TGCAGTGCTAGATACCAAAAGGGGCAGTTCTTC. It codes for CSARYQKGQFF.

This sequence joins TRBV14 and TRBJ2-3; D perhaps matches TRBD2 (6 bases). CDR1 and CDR2 from the germline V gene are SGHDN and FVKESK. Trimming took 1 base from V and 14 from J, leaving 16 bases between them. The length of the CDR3 is 13 residues. The CDR3 nucleotides read TGTGCCAGCAGCCAAGCGACTAGTGGGTCTACGTATTTT. It specifies CASSQATSGSTYF.

This chain links TRBV29-1 with TRBJ1-2, with 7 positions matching TRBD1. Germline V gene data show CDR1 as SQVTM and CDR2 as ANQGSEA. After removal of 5 bases from V and 3 bases from J, the junction contained 15 bases not matched to a gene. The length of the CDR3 is 16 residues. CDR3 sequence: CSVYPHGTGQDYGYTF. The CDR3 DNA sequence: TGCAGCGTTTATCCCCACGGTACAGGACAGGACTATGGCTACACCTTC. The variable domain in full, completed from reference TRBV29-1 and TRBJ1-2, reads SAVISQKPSRDICQRGTSLTIQCQVDSQVTMMFWYRQQPGQSLTLIATANQGSEATYESGFVIDKFPISRPNLTFSTLTVSNMSPEDSSIYLCSVYPHGTGQDYGYTFGSGTRLTVV.

The chain has TRBV19 and TRBJ2-2, with 7 bases lining up with TRBD1. The germline gives CDR1 LNHDA, CDR2 SQIVND (reference sequence). The CDR3 contains 17 residues. V shed 5 bases and J 3 bases; nucleotides not matched to a gene: 12. The CDR3 loop reads CASSFNRGGSDTGELFF. CDR3 in DNA: TGTGCCAGTAGTTTCAACCGAGGGGGCTCGGACACCGGGGAGCTGTTTTTT. The whole variable domain, remainder taken from reference TRBV19 and TRBJ2-2, is DGGITQSPKYLFRKEGQNVTLSCEQNLNHDAMYWYRQDPGQGLRLIYYSQIVNDFQKGDIAEGYSVSREKKESFPLTVTSAQKNPTAFYLCASSFNRGGSDTGELFFGEGSRLTVL.

There are a few counts of this clone. This chain links TRBV10-3 with TRBJ2-3; the D call may be TRBD1 or TRBD2 (5 bases each). Germline V gene sequence: CDR1 ENHRY, CDR2 SYGVKD. CDR3 length equals 16 residues. The V gene lost 3 bases and the J gene lost 1 base, with 14 bases spanning the gap. Written as DNA, the CDR3 is TGTGCCATCAGTGAAGGGAGAGGGGTCGGCACAGATACGCAGTATTTT. Translating it yields CAISEGRGVGTDTQYF.

The V gene is TRBV7-9, the J gene TRBJ2-5; no clear D gene. This CDR3 comprises 12 residues. V was cut by 5 bases and J by 2 bases, with 6 bases left in between. Germline loops: CDR1 SEHNR, CDR2 FQNEAQ (reference sequence). CDR3 in DNA: TGTGCCAGCAGCCGTGGGCAAGAGACCCAGTACTTC. Amino acid sequence: CASSRGQETQYF.

CDR3 protein: CASMSGNTDTQYF. The CDR3 coding sequence is TGTGCCAGTATGAGTGGGAACACAGATACGCAGTATTTT. This chain connects TRBV19 to TRBJ2-3, with D uncertain. The CDR3 consists of 13 residues. With 7 bases removed from V and 2 bases from J, the gap between germline ends came to 10 bases. Germline V gene lookup returns CDR1 LNHDA and CDR2 SQIVND (reference sequence).

The chain employs TRBV7-9 and TRBJ2-6, with TRBD1 matching 10 bases. The germline V gene has CDR1 SEHNR and CDR2 FQNEAQ (reference sequence). The CDR3 is made up of 17 amino acids. V shed 5 bases and J 3 bases; nucleotides not matched to a gene: 7. The CDR3 DNA is TGTGCCAGCAGCCCAGGGACAGGGGTAGGTGGGGCCAACGTCCTGACTTTC. This gives the protein CASSPGTGVGGANVLTF. Full variable domain (rest looked up from reference TRBV7-9 and TRBJ2-6): DTGVSQNPRHKITKRGQNVTFRCDPISEHNRLYWYRQTLGQGPEFLTYFQNEAQLEKSRLLSDRFSAERPKGSFSTLEIQRTEQGDSAMYLCASSPGTGVGGANVLTFGAGSRLTVL.

The chain uses TRBV5-1 and TRBJ2-5, with a weak D call TRBD2 (6 bases). The V gene lost 2 bases and the J gene lost 0 bases, with 17 bases spanning the gap. The CDR3 spans 17 residues. Germline assignment: CDR1 SGHRS and CDR2 YFSETQ. The chain's CDR3 is CASSFGPSALNQETQYF. CDR3 in DNA: TGCGCCAGCAGCTTTGGACCTAGCGCGCTGAACCAAGAGACCCAGTACTTC.

This clone was seen more than once but under ten times. V gene TRBV4-1 combines with J gene TRBJ1-5, with TRBD1 identical over 9 bases. Germline CDR1 and CDR2: MGHRA and YSYEKL. This CDR3 is 16 amino acids long. J lost 5 bases, V lost 3 bases, and 8 bases had no gene match. CDR3 in DNA: TGCGCCAGCAGCCACGGAACAGGGGGCGACGATCAGCCCCAGCATTTT. It specifies CASSHGTGGDDQPQHF.

CDR3 region: CSTGGVGNEQFF. CDR3 sequence (DNA): TGCAGCACAGGGGGGGTCGGCAATGAGCAGTTCTTC. The chain uses TRBV29-1 and TRBJ2-1; perhaps TRBD1 as D (8 bases). This CDR3 has 12 residues. Germline lookup yields CDR1 SQVTM and CDR2 ANQGSEA. Trimming took 8 bases from V and 6 from J, leaving 14 bases between them.

Only a few counts were recorded for this clone. V is TRBV7-9 and J is TRBJ1-2; D gene ambiguous. Trimming shortened V by 7 bases and J by 2 bases, and 17 bases separated the two germline ends. The CDR3 is 15 residues long. Germline V gene sequence: CDR1 SEHNR, CDR2 FQNEAQ (reference sequence). The DNA of the CDR3 is TGTGCCAGCACCACAGAACCAGGCCTAAACTATGGCTACACCTTC. Amino acids: CASTTEPGLNYGYTF.

This clone was observed a few times. The chain combines TRBV10-3 with TRBJ1-5; TRBD1 might be the D (5 bases). Germline CDR1 is ENHRY and CDR2 is SYGVKD. The CDR3 covers 13 residues. V lost 6 bases, J lost 6 bases, and 12 bases lay in between. CDR3 DNA: TGTGCCATCAGAGACAGCCTAGTTCAGCCCCAGCATTTT. As protein: CAIRDSLVQPQHF.

In its sample, this clone was seen a few times. The chain joins TRBV27 to TRBJ1-6, with D perhaps TRBD1 (6 bases). Per germline, CDR1 MNHEY and CDR2 SMNVEV (reference sequence). The CDR3 spans 12 residues. V lost 6 bases, J lost 8 bases, and 8 bases lay in between. CDR3 residues: CASRDSHSPLHF. CDR3 in DNA: TGTGCCAGCAGGGACAGCCATTCACCCCTCCACTTT.

V and J are TRBV7-9 and TRBJ1-6; possible D gene TRBD1, 5 bases. This CDR3 spans 14 amino acids. Germline values: CDR1 SEHNR, CDR2 FQNEAQ (reference sequence). V was cut by 5 bases and J by 7 bases, with 12 bases left in between. The CDR3 reads CASSTGTPNSPLHF. The DNA of the CDR3 is TGTGCCAGCAGCACCGGGACTCCAAATTCACCCCTCCACTTT.

J is TRBJ1-2 and V is TRBV30, with D unclear. Germline-derived CDR1 and CDR2 are GTSNPN and SVGIG (reference sequence). The CDR3 has 11 amino acids. Deletions cut 1 base from V and 6 bases from J, with 6 bases between. In nucleotides, the CDR3 is TGTGCCTGGAGTGCCCTGGATGGCTACACCTTC. This gives the protein CAWSALDGYTF.

The gene calls are TRBV10-3 and TRBJ2-5, with D perhaps being TRBD1 or TRBD2 (5 bases each). Germline CDR1 is ENHRY and CDR2 is SYGVKD. The CDR3 sequence is 15 residues long. Trimming took off 9 bases at V and 5 bases at J, with 22 bases between the two ends. CDR3 residues: CAIRTGQSPGETQYF. In DNA form, the CDR3 reads TGTGCCATTCGTACGGGGCAGTCCCCGGGGGAGACCCAGTACTTC.

This clone came up a few times. The rearrangement links TRBV27 to TRBJ2-5; no clear D gene. The ends were cut back, 2 bases at V and 3 bases at J, with 7 bases in the middle. The germline V gene encodes CDR1 MNHEY and CDR2 SMNVEV (reference sequence). CDR3 length: 13 amino acids. The CDR3: CASSLSTKETQYF. The CDR3 nucleotides are TGTGCCAGCAGTTTAAGCACCAAAGAGACCCAGTACTTC.

This clone turned up a few times. This chain uses TRBV30 with TRBJ1-4; no reliable D call. With 6 bases removed from V and 10 bases from J, the gap between germline ends came to 9 bases. Per germline, CDR1 GTSNPN and CDR2 SVGIG (reference sequence). This CDR3 has 10 residues. This CDR3 is CACDTGKLFF. CDR3 DNA: TGTGCCTGCGACACTGGAAAACTGTTTTTT.

The chain joins TRBV29-1 to TRBJ1-1, with 7 nucleotides matching TRBD1. Losses at the gene ends were 6 bases for V and 9 bases for J; bases not matched to a gene: 10. This CDR3 is built from 12 residues. CDR1 and CDR2 (germline): SQVTM, ANQGSEA. The CDR3 here is CSVVRTGPQAFF. Here the CDR3 DNA reads TGCAGCGTGGTCCGGACAGGACCCCAAGCTTTCTTT. The full variable domain, with the rest looked up from reference TRBV29-1 and TRBJ1-1, is SAVISQKPSRDICQRGTSLTIQCQVDSQVTMMFWYRQQPGQSLTLIATANQGSEATYESGFVIDKFPISRPNLTFSTLTVSNMSPEDSSIYLCSVVRTGPQAFFGQGTRLTVV.

This clone appeared once. This chain joins TRBV4-2 and TRBJ1-2; weak D call: TRBD1 (6 bases). CDR3 length: 12 residues. Trimming left V 6 bases short and J 6 bases short, with 11 bases between. The V gene's germline CDR1 is LGHNA and CDR2 YNFKEQ. CDR3 region: CASSHSGDGYTF. CDR3 bases: TGTGCCAGCAGTCACTCAGGGGATGGCTACACCTTC.

This rearrangement joins TRBV11-2 to TRBJ2-5; D remains unclear. This CDR3 comprises 11 residues. V was trimmed by 1 base and J by 9 bases, leaving 6 bases between them. The germline V gene encodes CDR1 SGHAT and CDR2 FQNNGV. In nucleotides, the CDR3 is TGTGCCAGCAGCTTAGGAGGTCCCCAGTACTTC. It codes for CASSLGGPQYF.

This clone was seen a handful of times. The chain links TRBV4-1 to TRBJ2-7; D is possibly TRBD2 (6 bases). Germline CDR1 and CDR2: MGHRA and YSYEKL. The V end was cut by 3 bases, the J end by 8 bases, with 11 bases between. The CDR3 is 12 amino acids. The CDR3 coding sequence is TGCGCCAGCAGCCAGGGGGGTTCCAAGCAGTACTTC. Translating it yields CASSQGGSKQYF.

This chain connects TRBV7-3 to TRBJ2-4; TRBD2 might be the D (6 bases). With 3 bases removed from V and 7 bases from J, the gap between germline ends came to 13 bases. From germline, CDR1 is SGHTA and CDR2 FQGTGA. This CDR3 is 14 amino acids long. CDR3 DNA: TGTGCCAGCAGCTTCCCCACGGAGGGGAACATTCAGTACTTC. Its protein product is CASSFPTEGNIQYF.

The J gene is TRBJ2-5, the V gene TRBV4-2; 10 bases match TRBD2. From germline, CDR1 is LGHNA and CDR2 YNFKEQ. The V segment lost 1 base and the J segment 5 bases; nucleotides outside the gene matches: 4. The CDR3 contains 15 residues. CDR3 amino acids: CASSQGSGGPETQYF. For the CDR3, the DNA is TGTGCCAGCAGCCAAGGTAGCGGGGGGCCCGAGACCCAGTACTTC.